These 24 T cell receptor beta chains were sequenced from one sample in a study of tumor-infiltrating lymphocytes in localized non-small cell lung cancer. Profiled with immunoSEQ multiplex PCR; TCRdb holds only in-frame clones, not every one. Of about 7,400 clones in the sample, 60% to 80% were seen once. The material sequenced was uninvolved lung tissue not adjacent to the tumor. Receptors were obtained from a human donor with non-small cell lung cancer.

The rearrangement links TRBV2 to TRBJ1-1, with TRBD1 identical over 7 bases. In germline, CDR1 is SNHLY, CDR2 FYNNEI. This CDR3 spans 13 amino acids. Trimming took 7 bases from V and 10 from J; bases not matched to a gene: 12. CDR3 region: CASMGQTVGGAFF. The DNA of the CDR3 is TGTGCCAGCATGGGACAGACAGTAGGAGGAGCTTTCTTT.

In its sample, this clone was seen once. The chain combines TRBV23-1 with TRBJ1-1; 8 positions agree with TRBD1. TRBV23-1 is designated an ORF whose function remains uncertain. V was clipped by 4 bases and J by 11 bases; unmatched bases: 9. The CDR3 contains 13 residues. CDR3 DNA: TGCGCCAGCAGTCCTTTGACAGGGGAGATCGCTTTCTTT. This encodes CASSPLTGEIAFF.

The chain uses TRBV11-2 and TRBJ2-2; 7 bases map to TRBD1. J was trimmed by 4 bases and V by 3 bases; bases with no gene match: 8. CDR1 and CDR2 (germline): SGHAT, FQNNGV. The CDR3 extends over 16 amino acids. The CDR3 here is CASSFPGQHRTGELFF. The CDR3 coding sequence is TGTGCCAGCAGCTTTCCGGGACAGCACCGCACCGGGGAGCTGTTTTTT.

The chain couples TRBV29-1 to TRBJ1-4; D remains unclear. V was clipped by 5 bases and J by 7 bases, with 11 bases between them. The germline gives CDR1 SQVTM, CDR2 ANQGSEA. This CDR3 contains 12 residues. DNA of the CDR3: TGCAGCGTTCTCGGCTTGGGTGAAAAACTGTTTTTT. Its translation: CSVLGLGEKLFF. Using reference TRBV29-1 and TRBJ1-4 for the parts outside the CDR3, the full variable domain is SAVISQKPSRDICQRGTSLTIQCQVDSQVTMMFWYRQQPGQSLTLIATANQGSEATYESGFVIDKFPISRPNLTFSTLTVSNMSPEDSSIYLCSVLGLGEKLFFGSGTQLSVL.

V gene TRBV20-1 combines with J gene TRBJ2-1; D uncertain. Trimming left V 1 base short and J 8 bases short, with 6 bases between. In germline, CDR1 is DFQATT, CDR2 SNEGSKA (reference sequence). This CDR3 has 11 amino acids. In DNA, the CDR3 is TGCAGTGCTAGAGCATCATATGAGCAGTTCTTC. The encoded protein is CSARASYEQFF.

Here the CDR3 DNA reads TGCAGCGTGGGACGGTCCACGGCGGGCACTGAAGCTTTCTTT. Translation: CSVGRSTAGTEAFF. The J gene is TRBJ1-1, the V gene TRBV29-1; tentatively, D is TRBD1 (5 bases). Trimming shortened V by 6 bases and J by 4 bases, and 18 bases separated the two germline ends. Looked up from germline, CDR1 is SQVTM and CDR2 is ANQGSEA. The CDR3 is 14 residues long.

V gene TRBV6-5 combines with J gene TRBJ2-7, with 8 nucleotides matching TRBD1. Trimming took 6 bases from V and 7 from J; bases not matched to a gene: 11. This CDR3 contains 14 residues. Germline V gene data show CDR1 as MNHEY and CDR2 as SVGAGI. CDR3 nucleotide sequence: TGTGCCAGCAGACTCCTTGGACAGGGACCTGAGCAGTACTTC. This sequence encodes CASRLLGQGPEQYF.

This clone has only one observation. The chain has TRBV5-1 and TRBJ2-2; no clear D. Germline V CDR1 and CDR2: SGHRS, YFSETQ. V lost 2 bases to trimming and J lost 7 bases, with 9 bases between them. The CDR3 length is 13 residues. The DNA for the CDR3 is TGCGCCAGCAGCTTAGAAAAGTTCGGGGAGCTGTTTTTT. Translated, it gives CASSLEKFGELFF.

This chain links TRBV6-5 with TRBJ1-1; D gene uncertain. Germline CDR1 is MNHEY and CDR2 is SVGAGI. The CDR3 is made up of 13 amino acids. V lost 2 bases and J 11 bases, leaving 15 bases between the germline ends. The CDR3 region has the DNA TGTGCCAGCAGTTACGGTACCAGCCCGGAGGCTTTCTTT. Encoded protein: CASSYGTSPEAFF.

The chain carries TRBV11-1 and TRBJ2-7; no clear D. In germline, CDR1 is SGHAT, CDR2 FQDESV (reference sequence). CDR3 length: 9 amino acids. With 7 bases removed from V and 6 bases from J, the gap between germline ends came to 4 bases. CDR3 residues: CASIGEQYF. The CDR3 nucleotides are TGTGCCAGCATAGGCGAGCAGTACTTC. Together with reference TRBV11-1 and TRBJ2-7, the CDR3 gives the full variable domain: EAEVAQSPRYKITEKSQAVAFWCDPISGHATLYWYRQILGQGPELLVQFQDESVVDDSQLPKDRFSAERLKGVDSTLKIQPAELGDSAMYLCASIGEQYFGPGTRLTVT.

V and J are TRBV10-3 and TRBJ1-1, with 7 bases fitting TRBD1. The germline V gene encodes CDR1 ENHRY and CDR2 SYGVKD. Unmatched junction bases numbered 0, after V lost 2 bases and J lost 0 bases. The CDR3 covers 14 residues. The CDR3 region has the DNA TGTGCCATCAGTGAGGGACAGGTGAACACTGAAGCTTTCTTT. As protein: CAISEGQVNTEAFF.

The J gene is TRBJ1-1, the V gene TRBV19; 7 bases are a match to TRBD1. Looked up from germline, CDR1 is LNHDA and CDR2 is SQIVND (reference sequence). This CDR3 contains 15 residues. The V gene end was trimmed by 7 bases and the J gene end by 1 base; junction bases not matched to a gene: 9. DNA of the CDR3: TGTGCCAGTAAGGACAGGCAGGTCGGGAACACTGAAGCTTTCTTT. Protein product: CASKDRQVGNTEAFF.

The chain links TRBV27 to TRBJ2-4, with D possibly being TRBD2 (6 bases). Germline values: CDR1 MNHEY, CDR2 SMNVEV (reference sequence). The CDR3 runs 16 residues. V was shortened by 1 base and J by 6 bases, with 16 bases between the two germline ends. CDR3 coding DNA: TGTGCCAGCAGTTTATTTTCCTCCGGGACTGGAAACATTCAGTACTTC. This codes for CASSLFSSGTGNIQYF.

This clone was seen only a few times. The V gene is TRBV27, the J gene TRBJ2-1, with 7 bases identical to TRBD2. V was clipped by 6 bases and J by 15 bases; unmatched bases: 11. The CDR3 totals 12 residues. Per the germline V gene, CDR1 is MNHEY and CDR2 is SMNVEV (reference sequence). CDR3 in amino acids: CASSLDRLALFF. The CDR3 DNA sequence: TGTGCCAGCAGCCTCGATAGACTAGCCCTGTTCTTC.

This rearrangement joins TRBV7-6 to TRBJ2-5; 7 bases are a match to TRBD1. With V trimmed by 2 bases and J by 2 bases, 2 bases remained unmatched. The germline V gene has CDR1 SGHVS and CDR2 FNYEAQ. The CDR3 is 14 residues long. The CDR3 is CASSLMTGQETQYF. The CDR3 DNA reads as TGTGCCAGCAGCTTAATGACAGGGCAAGAGACCCAGTACTTC.

In nucleotides, the CDR3 is TGTGCCAGCAGCGTATTAGCAGGGGACACTGAAGCTTTCTTT. Its translation is CASSVLAGDTEAFF. The chain uses TRBV9 and TRBJ1-1, with a possible D match to TRBD1 (6 bases). The V end lost 1 base, the J end lost 3 bases, and 10 bases lay between the germline ends. The CDR3 is 14 amino acids. Germline values: CDR1 SGDLS, CDR2 YYNGEE. The entire variable domain, with the rest obtained from reference TRBV9 and TRBJ1-1, is as follows: DSGVTQTPKHLITATGQRVTLRCSPRSGDLSVYWYQQSLDQGLQFLIQYYNGEERAKGNILERFSAQQFPDLHSELNLSSLELGDSALYFCASSVLAGDTEAFFGQGTRLTVV.

The DNA for the CDR3 is TGTGCCAGCAGTGAACCAGGGCGCAGAAACACCATATATTTT. Translation: CASSEPGRRNTIYF. V usage is TRBV6-1 and J usage is TRBJ1-3, with a tentative D call TRBD1 (5 bases). V lost 2 bases and J lost 5, with 10 bases in between. The germline gives CDR1 MNHNS, CDR2 SASEGT. The CDR3 runs to 14 residues.

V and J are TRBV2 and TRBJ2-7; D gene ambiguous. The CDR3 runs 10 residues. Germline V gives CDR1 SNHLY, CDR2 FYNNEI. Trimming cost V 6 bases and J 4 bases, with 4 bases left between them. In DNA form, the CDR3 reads TGTGCCAGCAGCCGATACGAGCAGTACTTC. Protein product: CASSRYEQYF.

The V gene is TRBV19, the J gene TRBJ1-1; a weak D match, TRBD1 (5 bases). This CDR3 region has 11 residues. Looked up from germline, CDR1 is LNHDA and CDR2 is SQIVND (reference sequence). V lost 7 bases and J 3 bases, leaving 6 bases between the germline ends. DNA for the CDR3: TGTGCCAGTACAGGGTACACTGAAGCTTTCTTT. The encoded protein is CASTGYTEAFF.

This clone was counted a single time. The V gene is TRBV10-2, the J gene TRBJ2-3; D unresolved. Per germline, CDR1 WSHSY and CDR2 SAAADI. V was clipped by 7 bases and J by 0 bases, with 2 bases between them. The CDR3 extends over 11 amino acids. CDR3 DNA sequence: TGCGCCAGCAAGAGCACAGATACGCAGTATTTT. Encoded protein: CASKSTDTQYF.

The CDR3 loop reads CASSLGQEALSYEQYF. The CDR3 nucleotides are TGTGCCAGCAGCTTAGGACAGGAGGCCCTTTCCTACGAGCAGTACTTC. V gene TRBV7-9 combines with J gene TRBJ2-7, with a possible D match to TRBD1 (6 bases). CDR1 is SEHNR and CDR2 is FQNEAQ in the germline V gene (reference sequence). The CDR3 runs 16 residues. The V end was cut by 1 base, the J end by 1 base, with 14 bases between.

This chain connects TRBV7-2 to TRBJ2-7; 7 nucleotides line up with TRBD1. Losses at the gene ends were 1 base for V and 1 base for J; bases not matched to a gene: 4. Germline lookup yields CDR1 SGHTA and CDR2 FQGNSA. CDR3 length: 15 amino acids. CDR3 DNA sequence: TGTGCCAGCAGCTTAGACGCGACAGGGTCCTACGAGCAGTACTTC. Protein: CASSLDATGSYEQYF.

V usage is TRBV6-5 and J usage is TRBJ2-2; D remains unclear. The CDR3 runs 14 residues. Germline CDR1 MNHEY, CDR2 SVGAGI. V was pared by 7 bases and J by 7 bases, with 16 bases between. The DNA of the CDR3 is TGTGCCAGCACCCCCCAGCAGGTTGGCGGGGAGCTGTTTTTT. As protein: CASTPQQVGGELFF.

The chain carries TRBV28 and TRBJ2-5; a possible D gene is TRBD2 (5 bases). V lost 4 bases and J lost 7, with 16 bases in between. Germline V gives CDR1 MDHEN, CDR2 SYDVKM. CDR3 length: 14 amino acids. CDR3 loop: CASSSGMVRGTQYF. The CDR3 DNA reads TGTGCCAGCAGTTCCGGGATGGTACGGGGGACCCAGTACTTC.